The next 21 T cell receptor beta chains were all read from a single sample in a study of blood T cells in healthy people across ages. Then a second PCR, running roughly 7 to 11 cycles, was carried out with a sample-barcoded 5' primer and a J-beta primer mix. TCRdb re-called the 5' RACE reads through MiXCR, storing one row per CDR3 protein. Of about 1.5 million distinct CDR3 sequences detected, roughly 40% appear once; the ten largest clones hold 7.9%. Sequencing was done on a sample of blood. The source is a woman between 18 and 29 years old in good health.

This chain links TRBV6-1 with TRBJ2-2, with TRBD2 matching over 7 bases. The CDR3 spans 15 residues. In germline, CDR1 is MNHNS, CDR2 SASEGT. V gave up 10 bases and J gave up 1 base; unmatched junction bases: 9. The CDR3 region has the DNA TGTGCCACCTTCAACCAGCGGGGGAACACCGGGGAGCTGTTTTTT. This translates into CATFNQRGNTGELFF.

In this sample, this clonotype turned up a few times. The chain recombines TRBV6-1 with TRBJ2-7, with unresolved D. Deletions cut 1 base from V and 0 bases from J, with 10 bases between. The CDR3 contains 15 residues. Per the germline V gene, CDR1 is MNHNS and CDR2 is SASEGT. The CDR3 here is CASSEERLVSYEQYF. CDR3 DNA sequence: TGTGCCAGCAGTGAAGAAAGATTAGTCTCCTACGAGCAGTACTTC.

This clonotype has just a few counts. The genes are TRBV4-2 and TRBJ2-7; D is ambiguous. V was shortened by 1 base and J by 4 bases, with 23 bases between the two germline ends. This CDR3 has 18 residues. The germline V gene encodes CDR1 LGHNA and CDR2 YNFKEQ. CDR3 sequence: CASSQGTIRGFEVYEQYF. The DNA of the CDR3 is TGTGCCAGCAGCCAAGGAACGATCAGAGGCTTCGAGGTGTACGAGCAGTACTTC.

This clonotype was counted a few times. J is TRBJ2-1 and V is TRBV3-1; 11 bases align to TRBD2. From germline, CDR1 is LGHDT and CDR2 YNNKEL (reference sequence). The J segment lost 10 bases and the V segment lost 4 bases, leaving 9 bases of the junction unmatched. The CDR3 covers 15 residues. CDR3 DNA: TGTGCCAGCAGCCCGTTTGGGACTAGCGGAGGGGAGCAGTTCTTC. This codes for CASSPFGTSGGEQFF.

This clonotype was picked up many times. A much larger clone lies a single base off, so this may be a read error. This chain joins TRBV10-3 and TRBJ2-5, with a weak D call TRBD1 (5 bases). V lost 2 bases and J lost 1, with 8 bases in between. This CDR3 is 14 amino acids long. Germline V gene lookup returns CDR1 ENHRY and CDR2 SYGVKD. The CDR3 loop is CAISEVGAQETQYF. Here the CDR3 DNA reads TGTGCCATCAGTGAGGTTGGGGCCCAAGAGACCCAGTACTTC.

The genes are TRBV28 and TRBJ2-4; 12 bases are a match to TRBD2. The end of the DNA is better explained by TRBJ2-5, so the J call may be wrong. The CDR3 covers 17 residues. CDR1 and CDR2 from the germline V gene are MDHEN and SYDVKM. Here the CDR3 DNA reads TGTGCCAGCACTCAGACTAGCGGGGGTCCGTACCAAGAGACCCAGTACTTC. It translates to CASTQTSGGPYQETQYF.

This clonotype was seen at least ten times. V is TRBV5-5 and J is TRBJ1-1; 8 nucleotides align to TRBD1. The CDR3 loop spans 15 amino acids. Germline lookup yields CDR1 SGHKS and CDR2 YYEKEE (reference sequence). The J segment lost 1 base and the V segment lost 2 bases, leaving 4 bases of the junction unmatched. This CDR3 is CASSLAGTGNTEAFF. CDR3 nucleotides: TGTGCCAGCAGCTTAGCCGGGACAGGGAACACTGAAGCTTTCTTT. Filled out from reference TRBV5-5 and TRBJ1-1, the complete variable domain reads DAGVTQSPTHLIKTRGQQVTLRCSPISGHKSVSWYQQVLGQGPQFIFQYYEKEERGRGNFPDRFSARQFPNYSSELNVNALLLGDSALYLCASSLAGTGNTEAFFGQGTRLTVV.

This clonotype was counted a few times. Here the CDR3 DNA reads TGCGCCAGCAGCTCAAGGGGGGACAACCTAAACATTCAGTACTTC. Translating it yields CASSSRGDNLNIQYF. The V call is TRBV5-1, the J call TRBJ2-4; D tentatively reads TRBD1 or TRBD2 (6 bases each). Trimming cost V 3 bases and J 6 bases, with 16 bases left between them. The CDR3 totals 15 residues. Looked up from germline, CDR1 is SGHRS and CDR2 is YFSETQ.

This clonotype came up a few times. The CDR3 reads CSVEGTSGGPSYNEQYF. The DNA of the CDR3 is TGCAGCGTTGAAGGGACTAGCGGGGGTCCCTCCTACAATGAGCAGTACTTC. This chain uses TRBV29-1 with TRBJ2-1; 13 nucleotides match TRBD2. The DNA end lines up better with TRBJ2-7; the J call may be wrong. Germline CDR1 and CDR2: SQVTM and ANQGSEA. CDR3 length: 17 amino acids.

The chain combines TRBV6-6 with TRBJ2-1; D possibly uses TRBD1 or TRBD2 (5 bases each). Germline CDR1 reads MNHNY; CDR2 reads SVGAGI (reference sequence). The CDR3 consists of 14 residues. V lost 2 bases and J lost 8, with 13 bases in between. The CDR3: CASSYGREIDEQFF. CDR3 DNA: TGTGCCAGCAGTTACGGCAGGGAGATTGATGAGCAGTTCTTC.

The gene calls are TRBV20-1 and TRBJ2-1, with D possibly matching TRBD2 (5 bases). Between the trimmed V and J ends, which lost 5 bases and 3 bases, there was a span of 14 bases. Germline V gene sequence: CDR1 DFQATT, CDR2 SNEGSKA (reference sequence). The CDR3 has 14 amino acids. In nucleotides, the CDR3 is TGCAGTGCTGTAGCGAGAACGGACTACAATGAGCAGTTCTTC. Amino acids: CSAVARTDYNEQFF.

V gene TRBV27 combines with J gene TRBJ2-7; 7 bases map to TRBD2. The J segment lost 3 bases and the V segment lost 0 bases, leaving 14 bases of the junction unmatched. The germline gives CDR1 MNHEY, CDR2 SMNVEV (reference sequence). This CDR3 has 18 residues. CDR3 nucleotides: TGTGCCAGCAGTTTATCGTCATCTAGCGGCTATGGTCGCTACGAGCAGTACTTC. Amino acids: CASSLSSSSGYGRYEQYF.

V and J are TRBV18 and TRBJ2-1; D is unresolved. The CDR3 length is 13 residues. The ends were cut back, 3 bases at V and 10 bases at J, with 13 bases in the middle. Germline CDR1 KGHSH, CDR2 LQKENI. The CDR3 is CASSPSLGREQFF. The CDR3 DNA reads TGTGCCAGCTCACCCTCACTGGGTCGGGAGCAGTTCTTC.

This clonotype was seen more than once but under ten times. The chain is built from TRBV10-3 and TRBJ2-3, with D unresolved. This CDR3 has 14 residues. V gave up 8 bases and J gave up 0 bases, with 12 bases separating them. Germline CDR1 reads ENHRY; CDR2 reads SYGVKD. CDR3 protein: CAIGSKGSTDTQYF. The CDR3 nucleotides read TGTGCCATCGGCAGCAAAGGAAGCACAGATACGCAGTATTTT.

The V and J genes are TRBV2 and TRBJ1-2; D unresolved. V dropped 0 bases and J dropped 5 bases, with 10 bases sitting between them. The CDR3 is 14 amino acids. Germline V gives CDR1 SNHLY, CDR2 FYNNEI. The DNA of the CDR3 is TGTGCCAGCAGTGAAGCGAGGACGGGGTATGGCTACACCTTC. Protein: CASSEARTGYGYTF.

The chain recombines TRBV2 with TRBJ2-2; the match to TRBD1 covers 9 bases. The CDR3 loop spans 17 amino acids. Germline CDR1 SNHLY, CDR2 FYNNEI. V shed 5 bases and J 2 bases; nucleotides not matched to a gene: 9. CDR3 coding DNA: TGTGCCAGCAGTAGGACCGGGACAGGGTCCAACACCGGGGAGCTGTTTTTT. It translates to CASSRTGTGSNTGELFF.

V gene TRBV27 combines with J gene TRBJ2-7, with 8 bases aligning to TRBD2. The DNA matches TRBJ2-5 better at its end, which makes the J call doubtful. This CDR3 has 15 residues. Germline V gives CDR1 MNHEY, CDR2 SMNVEV (reference sequence). The CDR3 loop reads CASRSPSGYPQTQYF. The CDR3 DNA sequence: TGTGCCAGCAGGTCCCCTAGCGGGTATCCACAGACCCAGTACTTC.

This clonotype was recorded only once. This chain connects TRBV20-1 to TRBJ2-3, with TRBD1 matching over 8 bases. This CDR3 contains 14 residues. Germline CDR1 and CDR2: DFQATT and SNEGSKA (reference sequence). Trimming took 0 bases from V and 2 from J; bases not matched to a gene: 1. In nucleotides, the CDR3 is TGCAGTGCTAGAGAGGGACAGGCCACAGATACGCAGTATTTT. As protein: CSAREGQATDTQYF.

V and J are TRBV12-3 or TRBV12-4 and TRBJ2-1; D is undetermined. The CDR3 has 11 amino acids. Trimming took off 10 bases at V and 7 bases at J, with 11 bases between the two ends. The CDR3 nucleotides are TGTGCCACCACCATTTCGAATGAGCAGTTCTTC. As protein: CATTISNEQFF.

V usage is TRBV6-1 and J usage is TRBJ2-3; 7 positions match TRBD2. The CDR3 length is 13 residues. The V gene end was trimmed by 7 bases and the J gene end by 4 bases; junction bases not matched to a gene: 5. CDR1 is MNHNS, CDR2 SASEGT, per germline. The CDR3: CASTHAGADTQYF. CDR3 nucleotide sequence: TGTGCCAGCACCCATGCGGGGGCAGATACGCAGTATTTT.

Details on this clonotype: The junction differs from germline at one of its ends, possibly a read error. The chain carries TRBV29-1 and TRBJ2-1, with TRBD1 as a possible D gene (5 bases). Germline V gives CDR1 SQVTM, CDR2 ANQGSEA. There are 14 residues in the CDR3. The CDR3 DNA follows: TGCGGCGTTGAAGGGGCCCCGTCCTACAATGAGCAGTTCTTC. Its translation is CGVEGAPSYNEQFF.